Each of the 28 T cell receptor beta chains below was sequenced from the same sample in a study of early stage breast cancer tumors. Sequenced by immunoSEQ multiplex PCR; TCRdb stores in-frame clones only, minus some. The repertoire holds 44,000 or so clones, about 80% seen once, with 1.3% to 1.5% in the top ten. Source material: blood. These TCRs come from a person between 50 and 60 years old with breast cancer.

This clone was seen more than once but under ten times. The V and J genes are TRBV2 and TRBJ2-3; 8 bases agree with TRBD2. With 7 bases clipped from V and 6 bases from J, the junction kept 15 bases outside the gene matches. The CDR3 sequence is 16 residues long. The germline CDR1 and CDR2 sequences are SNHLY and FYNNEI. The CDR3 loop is CASTSGGGAHGDTQYF. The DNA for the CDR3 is TGTGCCAGCACCTCCGGGGGGGGAGCTCACGGGGATACGCAGTATTTT.

The CDR3 loop is CAISDGDISSYEQYF. CDR3 in DNA: TGTGCCATCAGTGACGGGGACATCAGCTCCTACGAGCAGTACTTC. The V and J genes are TRBV10-3 and TRBJ2-7, with a weak D call TRBD1 (6 bases). The germline V gene has CDR1 ENHRY and CDR2 SYGVKD. Trimming took off 3 bases at V and 0 bases at J, with 12 bases between the two ends. The CDR3 spans 15 residues.

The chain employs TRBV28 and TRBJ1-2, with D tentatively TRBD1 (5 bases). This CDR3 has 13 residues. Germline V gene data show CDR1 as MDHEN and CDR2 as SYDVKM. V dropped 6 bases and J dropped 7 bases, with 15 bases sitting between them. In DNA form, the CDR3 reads TGTGCCAGCAGCTCTTTGAGGGGAGGTGGCTACACCTTC. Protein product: CASSSLRGGGYTF.

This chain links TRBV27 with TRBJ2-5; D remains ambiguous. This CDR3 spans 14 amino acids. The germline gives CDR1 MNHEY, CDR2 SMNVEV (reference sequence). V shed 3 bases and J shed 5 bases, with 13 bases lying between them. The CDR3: CASSLSRVRETQYF. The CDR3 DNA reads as TGTGCCAGCAGTTTGTCGAGAGTAAGGGAGACCCAGTACTTC.

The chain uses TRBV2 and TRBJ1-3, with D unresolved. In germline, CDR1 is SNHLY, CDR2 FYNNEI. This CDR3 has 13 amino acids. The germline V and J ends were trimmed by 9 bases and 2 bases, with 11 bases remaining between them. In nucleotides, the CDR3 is TGTGCCAGTACGGTACAACCTGGAAACACCATATATTTT. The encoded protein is CASTVQPGNTIYF.

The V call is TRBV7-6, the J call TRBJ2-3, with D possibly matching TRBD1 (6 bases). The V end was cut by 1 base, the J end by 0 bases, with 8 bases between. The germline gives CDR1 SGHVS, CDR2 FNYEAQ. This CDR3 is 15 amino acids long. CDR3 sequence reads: CASSLVQGSTDTQYF. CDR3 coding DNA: TGTGCCAGCAGCTTAGTACAGGGTAGCACAGATACGCAGTATTTT.

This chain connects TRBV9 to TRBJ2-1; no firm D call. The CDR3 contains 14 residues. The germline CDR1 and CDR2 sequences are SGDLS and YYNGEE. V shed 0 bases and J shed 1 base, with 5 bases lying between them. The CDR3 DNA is TGTGCCAGCAGCGTAGAAGGGTCCTACAATGAGCAGTTCTTC. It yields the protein CASSVEGSYNEQFF.

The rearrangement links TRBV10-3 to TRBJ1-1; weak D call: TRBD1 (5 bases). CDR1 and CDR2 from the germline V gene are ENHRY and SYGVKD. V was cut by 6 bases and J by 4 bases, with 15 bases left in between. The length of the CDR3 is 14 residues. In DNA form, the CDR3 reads TGTGCCATCAGCACGGGACCCGAGGGCACTGAAGCTTTCTTT. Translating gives CAISTGPEGTEAFF.

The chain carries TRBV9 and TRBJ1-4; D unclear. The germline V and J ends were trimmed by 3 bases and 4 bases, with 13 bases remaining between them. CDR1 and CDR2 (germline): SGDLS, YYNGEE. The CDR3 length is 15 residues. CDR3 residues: CASSGDGTNNEKLFF. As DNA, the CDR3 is TGTGCCAGCAGCGGGGATGGAACGAATAATGAAAAACTGTTTTTT.

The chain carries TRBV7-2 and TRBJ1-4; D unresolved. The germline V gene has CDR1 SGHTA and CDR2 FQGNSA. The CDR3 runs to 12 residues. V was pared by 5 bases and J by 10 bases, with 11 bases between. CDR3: CASSGVPGKLFF. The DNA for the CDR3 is TGTGCCAGCAGCGGAGTACCCGGAAAACTGTTTTTT.

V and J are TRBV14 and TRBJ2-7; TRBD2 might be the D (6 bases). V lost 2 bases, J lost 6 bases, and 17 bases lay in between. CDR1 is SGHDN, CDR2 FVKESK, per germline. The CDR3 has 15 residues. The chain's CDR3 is CASSQKPGLEGEQYF. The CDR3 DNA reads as TGTGCCAGCAGCCAAAAACCGGGACTCGAGGGCGAGCAGTACTTC.

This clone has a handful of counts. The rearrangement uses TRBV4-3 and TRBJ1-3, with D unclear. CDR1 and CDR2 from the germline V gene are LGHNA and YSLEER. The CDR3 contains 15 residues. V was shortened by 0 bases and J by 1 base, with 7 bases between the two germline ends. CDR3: CASSQEPASGNTIYF. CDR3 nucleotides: TGCGCCAGCAGCCAAGAACCCGCTTCTGGAAACACCATATATTTT.

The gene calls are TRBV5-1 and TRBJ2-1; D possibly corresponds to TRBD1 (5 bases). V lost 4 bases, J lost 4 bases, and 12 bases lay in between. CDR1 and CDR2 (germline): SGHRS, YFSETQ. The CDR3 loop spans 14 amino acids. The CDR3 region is CASSKDTNYNEQFF. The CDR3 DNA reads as TGCGCCAGCAGCAAGGACACTAATTACAATGAGCAGTTCTTC.

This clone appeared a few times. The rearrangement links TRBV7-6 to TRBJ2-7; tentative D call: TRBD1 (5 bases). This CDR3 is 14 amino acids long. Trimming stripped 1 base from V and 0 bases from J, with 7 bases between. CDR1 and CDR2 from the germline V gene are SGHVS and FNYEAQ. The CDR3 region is CASSLDRGSYEQYF. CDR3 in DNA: TGTGCCAGCAGCTTAGATAGGGGCTCCTACGAGCAGTACTTC.

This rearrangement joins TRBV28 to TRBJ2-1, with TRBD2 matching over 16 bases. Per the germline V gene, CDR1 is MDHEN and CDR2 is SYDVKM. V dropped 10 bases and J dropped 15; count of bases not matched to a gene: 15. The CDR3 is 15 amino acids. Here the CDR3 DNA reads TGTGCCACTGATGGGACTAGCGGGGGGGGCCTGAGAGTGTTCTTC. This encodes CATDGTSGGGLRVFF.

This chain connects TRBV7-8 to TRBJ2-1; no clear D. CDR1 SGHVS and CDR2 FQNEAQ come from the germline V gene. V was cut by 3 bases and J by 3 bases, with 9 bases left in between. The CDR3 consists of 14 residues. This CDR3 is CASSFSWDYNEQFF. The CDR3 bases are TGTGCCAGCAGCTTCTCTTGGGACTACAATGAGCAGTTCTTC.

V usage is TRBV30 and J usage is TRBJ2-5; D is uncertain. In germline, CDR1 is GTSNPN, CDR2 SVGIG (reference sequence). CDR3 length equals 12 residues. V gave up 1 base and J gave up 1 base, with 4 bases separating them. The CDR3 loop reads CAWSGPQETQYF. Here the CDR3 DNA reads TGTGCCTGGAGTGGCCCCCAAGAGACCCAGTACTTC.

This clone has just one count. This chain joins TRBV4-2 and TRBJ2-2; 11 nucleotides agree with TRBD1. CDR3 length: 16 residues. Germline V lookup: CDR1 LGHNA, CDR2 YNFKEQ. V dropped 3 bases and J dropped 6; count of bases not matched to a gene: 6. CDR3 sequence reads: CASSHRGTGGAGELFF. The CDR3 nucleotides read TGTGCCAGCAGCCATCGCGGGACAGGGGGTGCCGGGGAGCTGTTTTTT.

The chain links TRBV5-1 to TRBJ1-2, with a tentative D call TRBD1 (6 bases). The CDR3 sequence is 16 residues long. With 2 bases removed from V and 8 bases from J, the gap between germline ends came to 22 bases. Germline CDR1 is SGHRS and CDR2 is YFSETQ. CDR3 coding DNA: TGCGCCAGCAGCTTATTACCAACGCAGGGGAGAGAAGGCTACACCTTC. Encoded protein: CASSLLPTQGREGYTF.

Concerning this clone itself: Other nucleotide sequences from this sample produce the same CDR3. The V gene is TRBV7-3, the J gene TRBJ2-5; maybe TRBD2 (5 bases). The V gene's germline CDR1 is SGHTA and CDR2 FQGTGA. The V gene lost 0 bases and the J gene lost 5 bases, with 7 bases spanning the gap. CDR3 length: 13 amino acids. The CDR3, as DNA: TGTGCCAGCAGCTTAACCGGCGGGGAGACCCAGTACTTC. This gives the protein CASSLTGGETQYF.

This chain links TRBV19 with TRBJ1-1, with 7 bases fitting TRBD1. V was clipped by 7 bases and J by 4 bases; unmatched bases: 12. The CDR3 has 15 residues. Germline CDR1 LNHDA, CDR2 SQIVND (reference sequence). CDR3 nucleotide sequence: TGTGCCAGTACTTATTCGGGACAGATCGGCACTGAAGCTTTCTTT. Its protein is CASTYSGQIGTEAFF. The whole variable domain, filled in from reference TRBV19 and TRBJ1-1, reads DGGITQSPKYLFRKEGQNVTLSCEQNLNHDAMYWYRQDPGQGLRLIYYSQIVNDFQKGDIAEGYSVSREKKESFPLTVTSAQKNPTAFYLCASTYSGQIGTEAFFGQGTRLTVV.

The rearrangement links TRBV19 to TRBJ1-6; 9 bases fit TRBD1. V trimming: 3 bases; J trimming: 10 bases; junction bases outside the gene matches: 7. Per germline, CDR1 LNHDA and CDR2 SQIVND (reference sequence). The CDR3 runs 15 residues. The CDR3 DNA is TGTGCCAGTAGTATCATCGACAGGGGGTACTCACCCCTCCACTTT. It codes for CASSIIDRGYSPLHF.

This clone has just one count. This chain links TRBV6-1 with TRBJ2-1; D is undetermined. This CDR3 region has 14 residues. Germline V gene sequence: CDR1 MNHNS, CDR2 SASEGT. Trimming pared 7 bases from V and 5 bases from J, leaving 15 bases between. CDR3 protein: CASIVAPRNNEQFF. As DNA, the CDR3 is TGTGCCAGCATCGTGGCCCCCAGGAACAATGAGCAGTTCTTC.

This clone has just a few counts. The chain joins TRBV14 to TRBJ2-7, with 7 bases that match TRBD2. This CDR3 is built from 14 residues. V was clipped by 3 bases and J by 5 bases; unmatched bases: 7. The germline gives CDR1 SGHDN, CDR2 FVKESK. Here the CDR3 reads CASSHAGVFHEQYF. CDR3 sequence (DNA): TGTGCCAGCAGCCACGCGGGAGTATTCCACGAGCAGTACTTC.

Written as DNA, the CDR3 is TGTGCCAGCAGCCGGCCCCTGTTGCGGGAGACCCAGTACTTC. As protein: CASSRPLLRETQYF. The gene calls are TRBV5-5 and TRBJ2-5; no clear D gene. The CDR3 runs to 14 residues. With 4 bases removed from V and 5 bases from J, the gap between germline ends came to 15 bases. The germline CDR1 and CDR2 sequences are SGHKS and YYEKEE (reference sequence). The complete variable domain, with remaining parts taken from reference TRBV5-5 and TRBJ2-5, reads DAGVTQSPTHLIKTRGQQVTLRCSPISGHKSVSWYQQVLGQGPQFIFQYYEKEERGRGNFPDRFSARQFPNYSSELNVNALLLGDSALYLCASSRPLLRETQYFGPGTRLLVL.

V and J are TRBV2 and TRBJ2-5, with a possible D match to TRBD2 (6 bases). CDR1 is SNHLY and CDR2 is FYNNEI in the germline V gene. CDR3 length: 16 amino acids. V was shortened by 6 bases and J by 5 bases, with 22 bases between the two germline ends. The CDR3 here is CASSVAENGPGETQYF. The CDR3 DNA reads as TGTGCCAGCAGCGTAGCGGAAAATGGTCCTGGGGAGACCCAGTACTTC.

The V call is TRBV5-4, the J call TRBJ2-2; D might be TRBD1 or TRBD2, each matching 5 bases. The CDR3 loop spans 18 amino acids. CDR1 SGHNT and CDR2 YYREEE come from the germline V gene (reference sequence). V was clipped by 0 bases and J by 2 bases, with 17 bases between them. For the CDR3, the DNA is TGTGCCAGCAGCTTGGGCATTTTGGGGGTCGTCAACACCGGGGAGCTGTTTTTT. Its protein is CASSLGILGVVNTGELFF.

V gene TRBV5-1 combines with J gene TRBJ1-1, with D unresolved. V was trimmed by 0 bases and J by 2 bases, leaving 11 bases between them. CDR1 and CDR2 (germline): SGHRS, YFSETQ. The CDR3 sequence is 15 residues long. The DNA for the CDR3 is TGCGCCAGCAGCTTGGCTTGGCAAATCAACACTGAAGCTTTCTTT. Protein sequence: CASSLAWQINTEAFF.